The TCR beta chain described here comes from a study of blood T cells in healthy people across ages. Between the trimmed V and J ends, which lost 6 bases and 3 bases, there was a span of 15 bases. The CDR3 extends over 14 amino acids. Germline V CDR1 and CDR2: MDHEN, SYDVKM. In terms of origin and age, donors were healthy Caucasian individuals from Russia aged roughly 6 to 95. Next came a second PCR, run for about 7 to 12 cycles, which used a sample-barcoded 5' primer along with a J-beta primer mix. TCRdb analysed the 5' RACE reads with MiXCR anew, one entry per CDR3 protein. The table includes 1.5 million to 2 million distinct CDR3 sequences, approximately 40% detected once.

Sequenced material: blood. The sequence was obtained from a human donor in good health. V gene TRBV28 combines with J gene TRBJ2-7; D ambiguous. Here the CDR3 reads CASSHGGVVYEQYF. CDR3 DNA sequence: TGTGCCAGCAGCCACGGTGGGGTCGTCTACGAGCAGTACTTC.